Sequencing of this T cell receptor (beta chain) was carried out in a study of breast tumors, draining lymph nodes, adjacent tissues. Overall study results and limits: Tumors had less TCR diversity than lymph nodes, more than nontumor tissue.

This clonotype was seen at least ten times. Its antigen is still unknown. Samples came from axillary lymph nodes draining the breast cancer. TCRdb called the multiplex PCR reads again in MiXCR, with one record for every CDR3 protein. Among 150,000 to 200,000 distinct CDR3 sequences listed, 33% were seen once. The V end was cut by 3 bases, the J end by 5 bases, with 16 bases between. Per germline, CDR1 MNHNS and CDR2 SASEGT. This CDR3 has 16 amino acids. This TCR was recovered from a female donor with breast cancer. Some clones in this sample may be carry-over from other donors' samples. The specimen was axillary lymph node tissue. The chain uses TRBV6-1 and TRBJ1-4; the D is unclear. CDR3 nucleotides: TGTGCCAGCAGTGAGCAGAGACACCGCACGAATGAAAAACTGTTTTTT. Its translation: CASSEQRHRTNEKLFF.